This section outlines one TCR beta chain sequence together with its context. The antigen remains unidentified. This sample's TCRbeta library carried unique molecular identifier barcodes. TCRdb re-analysed the PCR reads in MiXCR, keeping a single row per CDR3 protein. The table has approximately 1,000,000 distinct CDR3 sequences, less than 30% seen once. Germline CDR1 is SGHAT and CDR2 is FQNNGV. This CDR3 comprises 15 residues. Trimming cost V 5 bases and J 7 bases; bases outside gene matches: 9. These data originate in a study of T-cell reconstitution after alpha-beta-depleted transplantation in children. Study-wide results and caveats: By about two months after transplant, alpha-beta T cells reportedly arose from several hundred graft clones that had expanded. After transplant, high TCRbeta diversity at day 60 in some patients arose from surviving recipient T cells and thymic progenitors. The authors attributed T-cell counts and diversity one year after transplant mostly to newly produced T cells.

The input for sequencing was PBMCs, mostly from graft donor cells, taken 360 days after TCRalphabeta/CD19-depleted stem cell transplant. The source of this sequence is a boy younger than two who had a stem cell transplant for SCID, so the T cells may come from the graft donor. V and J are TRBV11-2 and TRBJ1-4; 8 bases fit TRBD1. In DNA form, the CDR3 reads TGTGCCAGCAGCGCTACAGGGACAGGAAGTGAAAAACTGTTTTTT. This sequence encodes CASSATGTGSEKLFF.